A single sample is the source of the 2 T cell receptor beta chains below, sequenced in a study of T cell clonotyping in hematopoietic cell transplantation. Clones were read by immunoSEQ multiplex PCR, and TCRdb kept only the in-frame ones, dropping some. The table lists about 45,000 clones, roughly 94% of them singletons. Sequencing input: peripheral blood mononuclear cells. The receptor source for this set is a woman in her fifties or sixties in good health. Some clones in this sample may be carry-over from other donors' samples.

The CDR3 reads CASSPFLGEGAYEQYF. The CDR3 DNA is TGTGCCAGCTCACCTTTCCTCGGTGAGGGGGCCTACGAGCAGTACTTC. J is TRBJ2-7 and V is TRBV18, with D maybe TRBD1 (6 bases). Trimming pared 3 bases from V and 2 bases from J, leaving 17 bases between. CDR3 length equals 16 residues. Germline lookup yields CDR1 KGHSH and CDR2 LQKENI. The full variable domain, with the rest looked up from reference TRBV18 and TRBJ2-7, is NAGVMQNPRHLVRRRGQEARLRCSPMKGHSHVYWYRQLPEEGLKFMVYLQKENIIDESGMPKERFSAEFPKEGPSILRIQQVVRGDSAAYFCASSPFLGEGAYEQYFGPGTRLTVT.

The chain joins TRBV7-8 to TRBJ1-2; the D gene is possibly TRBD1 (5 bases). The CDR3 has 19 residues. V shed 5 bases and J shed 4 bases, with 29 bases lying between them. The germline CDR1 and CDR2 sequences are SGHVS and FQNEAQ. CDR3 sequence: CASSGRAPEEGPHTYGYTF. The CDR3 coding sequence is TGTGCCAGCAGCGGCCGGGCCCCGGAAGAGGGACCTCATACCTATGGCTACACCTTC.